This T cell receptor (beta chain) was sequenced for a study of T cell responses to AZD1222 COVID-19 vaccine. General study results and limits: Nearly half of spike-specific TCRs reportedly target unmutated variant regions. Donors in the cohort were predominantly white British and more often female, and clonal diversity was possibly underestimated. Spike-specific TCR breadth rose after two AZD1222 doses, and depth rose as well. CD4 TCRs associated with vaccination spanned spike, dominating at 160-218 and 743-854.

This CDR3 region has 13 residues. Trimming stripped 8 bases from V and 5 bases from J, with 13 bases between. Per the germline V gene, CDR1 is MRHNA and CDR2 is SNTAGT. Profiled with immunoSEQ multiplex PCR; TCRdb holds only in-frame clones, not every one. The data hold 150,000 to 200,000 clones, with 88% observed a single time. On this clone itself: The antigen is unknown.

The source of this sequence is an adult who received the AZD1222 COVID-19 vaccine. V gene TRBV6-4 combines with J gene TRBJ1-5; no firm D call. The sequencing here drew on peripheral blood, taken 28 days after the second AZD1222 dose. CDR3 residues: CASALESDQPQHF. The CDR3 bases are TGTGCCAGCGCCTTGGAGAGCGATCAGCCCCAGCATTTT.